The rows below give T cell receptor beta chains drawn from one sample of a study of tumor-infiltrating lymphocytes in localized non-small cell lung cancer. Measured with immunoSEQ multiplex PCR; TCRdb has only the in-frame clones, and not every one. The data contain 8,500 to 9,500 clones, roughly 76% of them singletons. Sequenced sample: uninvolved lung tissue not adjacent to the tumor. The receptors come from a human donor with non-small cell lung cancer. Each CDR3 is given with its conserved first and last residue. Fields, in order: clone size, V gene, D gene, J gene, CDR3 protein, CDR3 DNA. The D gene is left open where the match is weak. Clone size is given for some rows only: seen once, a few or many times, or a class if the clone is expanded.

-	TRBV7-9	TRBD1	TRBJ1-4	CASSAYRGTNEKLFF	TGTGCCAGCAGCGCCTACAGGGGAACTAATGAAAAACTGTTTTTT
large	TRBV7-8	TRBD1	TRBJ1-5	CASRQGGGNQPQHF	TGTGCCAGCAGACAAGGGGGCGGCAATCAGCCCCAGCATTTT
-	TRBV11-3	TRBD2	TRBJ2-3	CASSWTSGLGDTQYF	TGTGCCAGCAGCTGGACTAGCGGTCTGGGAGATACGCAGTATTTT
-	TRBV15	-	TRBJ2-7	CATSRGGFSSYEQYF	TGTGCCACCAGCAGAGGAGGATTCAGCTCCTACGAGCAGTACTTC
-	TRBV15	TRBD1	TRBJ2-1	CATIPWGTGVGEQFF	TGTGCCACCATCCCGTGGGGGACAGGGGTAGGTGAGCAGTTCTTC
-	TRBV4-1	-	TRBJ2-1	CASSQDGLPGNEQFF	TGCGCCAGCAGCCAAGATGGACTCCCGGGTAATGAGCAGTTCTTC
-	TRBV28	TRBD1	TRBJ1-5	CASRGTGGASNQPQHF	TGTGCCAGCAGGGGGACAGGGGGCGCGAGCAATCAGCCCCAGCATTTT
-	TRBV5-1	-	TRBJ1-2	CASTDPSQGERGYTF	TGCGCCAGTACTGACCCCTCCCAGGGAGAGAGGGGCTACACCTTC
few	TRBV6-1	-	TRBJ2-5	CASSRQETQYF	TGTGCCAGCAGTCGTCAAGAGACCCAGTACTTC
-	TRBV28	TRBD1	TRBJ1-1	CASSDIGTDIPMNTEAFF	TGTGCCAGCAGTGATATTGGGACAGACATACCCATGAACACTGAAGCTTTCTTT
-	TRBV7-8	-	TRBJ2-7	CASSLQQEQYF	TGTGCCAGCAGCTTACAGCAAGAGCAGTACTTC
few	TRBV5-5	-	TRBJ2-7	CASSLDKRVEQYF	TGTGCCAGCAGCTTGGACAAGCGGGTCGAGCAGTACTTC
-	TRBV6-5	-	TRBJ2-1	CASRIGGGPYNEQFF	TGTGCCAGCAGAATCGGCGGAGGGCCCTACAATGAGCAGTTCTTC
few	TRBV7-2	TRBD1	TRBJ2-2	CASSLVGTGVTGELFF	TGTGCCAGCAGCTTAGTGGGGACAGGGGTTACCGGGGAGCTGTTTTTT
-	TRBV10-2	-	TRBJ2-3	CASRATGAGDTQYF	TGCGCCAGCAGGGCCACGGGAGCCGGAGATACGCAGTATTTT
once	TRBV7-6	-	TRBJ1-5	CASSEGWGSNQPQHF	TGTGCCAGCAGTGAGGGTTGGGGTAGCAATCAGCCCCAGCATTTT
-	TRBV11-2	-	TRBJ1-2	CASSLDGAVKGYTF	TGTGCCAGCAGCTTAGATGGAGCCGTCAAGGGCTACACCTTC
-	TRBV5-4	-	TRBJ2-7	CASSLFGSSYEQYF	TGTGCCAGCAGCTTGTTCGGGAGTAGCTACGAGCAGTACTTC
-	TRBV29-1	-	TRBJ2-7	CSTTVSGEQYF	TGCAGCACGACAGTATCTGGCGAGCAGTACTTC
-	TRBV10-2	TRBD1	TRBJ2-1	CASRAGTGDNEQFF	TGCGCCAGCAGGGCCGGGACAGGGGACAATGAGCAGTTCTTC
once	TRBV4-3	-	TRBJ2-2	CASSQEVLYTGELFF	TGCGCCAGCAGCCAGGAGGTACTCTACACCGGGGAGCTGTTTTTT
-	TRBV2	TRBD2	TRBJ2-7	CASSEVGFAAGGGGAEQYF	TGTGCCAGCAGTGAAGTAGGTTTTGCCGCGGGTGGGGGAGGGGCCGAGCAGTACTTC
-	TRBV5-1	TRBD2	TRBJ2-3	CASSPLSAGLAGVDTQYF	TGCGCCAGCAGCCCGTTGTCCGCGGGACTAGCGGGAGTAGATACGCAGTATTTT
-	TRBV5-4	-	TRBJ2-1	CASSSPPAVHYNEQFF	TGTGCCAGCAGCTCCCCCCCAGCGGTTCACTACAATGAGCAGTTCTTC
-	TRBV4-1	-	TRBJ2-5	CASSPGQTNIETQYF	TGCGCCAGCAGCCCCGGACAGACAAACATCGAGACCCAGTACTTC
few	TRBV15	TRBD1	TRBJ2-7	CATSRDRGTYEQYF	TGTGCCACCAGCAGGGACAGGGGGACCTACGAGCAGTACTTC
-	TRBV2	-	TRBJ1-2	CASRREDYGYTF	TGTGCCAGCAGGAGGGAGGACTATGGCTACACCTTC
-	TRBV15	-	TRBJ2-5	CATSGRGVRETQYF	TGTGCCACCAGCGGAAGGGGAGTTCGAGAGACCCAGTACTTC
-	TRBV6-5	TRBD1	TRBJ1-1	CASSYVAGGVNTEAFF	TGTGCCAGCAGTTACGTGGCAGGGGGTGTGAACACTGAAGCTTTCTTT
-	TRBV19	-	TRBJ1-4	CASSTRQNEKLFF	TGTGCCAGTAGCACTCGACAGAATGAAAAACTGTTTTTT
-	TRBV6-6	-	TRBJ2-1	CASSYSTSGYNEQFF	TGTGCCAGCAGTTACTCTACCAGCGGGTACAATGAGCAGTTCTTC
large	TRBV7-9	-	TRBJ1-5	CASSDGGQPQHF	TGTGCCAGCAGCGATGGGGGACAGCCCCAGCATTTT
-	TRBV5-6	-	TRBJ2-7	CASSRNSFRGDEQYF	TGTGCCAGCAGCCGAAACAGTTTCAGGGGGGACGAGCAGTACTTC
-	TRBV5-1	-	TRBJ1-4	CASSLDVATNEKLFF	TGCGCCAGCAGCTTGGACGTTGCAACTAATGAAAAACTGTTTTTT
-	TRBV19	-	TRBJ2-7	CASSTSPEDWMTYEQYF	TGTGCCAGTAGTACCTCCCCAGAGGACTGGATGACCTACGAGCAGTACTTC
-	TRBV20-1	-	TRBJ2-7	CSAMSYEQYF	TGCAGTGCTATGAGCTACGAGCAGTACTTC
-	TRBV30	-	TRBJ1-5	CAWRGAYNQPQHF	TGTGCCTGGAGGGGGGCGTACAATCAGCCCCAGCATTTT
-	TRBV7-9	-	TRBJ2-7	CASSQNRLEQYF	TGTGCCAGCAGCCAAAACAGGTTAGAGCAGTACTTC
-	TRBV10-3	TRBD1	TRBJ1-5	CAISETLQGARQPQHF	TGTGCCATCAGTGAGACACTACAGGGGGCGAGGCAGCCCCAGCATTTT
-	TRBV4-3	TRBD2	TRBJ2-1	CASSQEAGYSYNEQFF	TGCGCCAGCAGCCAAGAAGCGGGATACTCCTACAATGAGCAGTTCTTC
-	TRBV30	TRBD1	TRBJ2-5	CAWRLQGPRQETQYF	TGTGCCTGGAGGCTACAGGGGCCACGGCAAGAGACCCAGTACTTC
-	TRBV10-1	-	TRBJ2-3	CASSEIGHTAADTQYF	TGCGCCAGCAGTGAGATTGGCCACACGGCGGCAGATACGCAGTATTTT
-	TRBV5-1	TRBD2	TRBJ2-7	CASSLVLAGSYEQYF	TGCGCCAGCAGCTTGGTCCTAGCGGGATCCTACGAGCAGTACTTC
-	TRBV29-1	-	TRBJ2-3	CSVGGTSQSTDTQYF	TGCAGCGTTGGGGGGACAAGCCAAAGCACAGATACGCAGTATTTT
-	TRBV6-6	-	TRBJ2-1	CASSYWTYNEQFF	TGTGCCAGCAGTTACTGGACGTACAATGAGCAGTTCTTC
-	TRBV30	TRBD1	TRBJ2-5	CAWSVVPGQGGETQYF	TGTGCCTGGAGTGTAGTTCCGGGACAGGGCGGAGAGACCCAGTACTTC
-	TRBV6-6	TRBD1	TRBJ2-1	CASSDRVVNEQFF	TGTGCCAGCTCGGACAGGGTTGTCAATGAGCAGTTCTTC
-	TRBV7-9	TRBD2	TRBJ2-7	CASTPTSGNEQYF	TGTGCCAGCACCCCGACTAGCGGGAACGAGCAGTACTTC
-	TRBV27	-	TRBJ2-3	CASRHGGGTWEDTQYF	TGTGCCAGCAGACATGGGGGCGGGACATGGGAAGATACGCAGTATTTT
-	TRBV14	-	TRBJ2-7	CASSQSWANHEQYF	TGTGCCAGCAGCCAATCTTGGGCCAACCACGAGCAGTACTTC
-	TRBV30	TRBD2	TRBJ2-3	CAWSRGLAGNTDTQYF	TGTGCCTGGAGTCGGGGTCTAGCGGGAAACACAGATACGCAGTATTTT
-	TRBV7-2	TRBD1	TRBJ2-3	CASSGDRGFPDTQYF	TGTGCCAGCAGCGGCGACAGGGGATTCCCAGATACGCAGTATTTT
-	TRBV7-2	-	TRBJ1-2	CASSPYASYGYTF	TGTGCCAGCAGCCCCTACGCCAGCTATGGCTACACCTTC
-	TRBV11-3	TRBD1	TRBJ1-1	CASSYSGGEEAFF	TGTGCCAGCAGCTACTCAGGGGGTGAAGAAGCTTTCTTT
-	TRBV5-4	TRBD1	TRBJ1-2	CASIRQGNDYGYTF	TGTGCCAGCATCCGACAGGGTAATGACTATGGCTACACCTTC
-	TRBV6-5	-	TRBJ1-2	CASSMTGSPDYGYTF	TGTGCCAGCAGCATGACTGGTTCTCCTGACTATGGCTACACCTTC
-	TRBV11-2	TRBD1	TRBJ1-2	CASSPGQDYGYTF	TGTGCCAGCAGCCCGGGACAGGACTATGGCTACACCTTC